The entry below describes one T cell receptor (beta chain). Its antigen is unidentified. The source of the sample is a study of OX40 agonist ivuxolimab in advanced cancers. For the study at large: A male proportion of about 84% was recorded, with mean age roughly 60 years and range about 23 to 90. Partial responses occurred in Three dose-escalation patients, one with hepatocellular carcinoma and two with cutaneous melanoma.

Findings and limits, study-wide: Among some nonresponders, normalized T-cell clonal expansion was also low.

V gave up 2 bases and J gave up 3 bases, with 25 bases separating them. Germline lookup yields CDR1 SGHAT and CDR2 FQNNGV. This CDR3 region has 19 residues. This table comes from immunoSEQ multiplex PCR, and its TCRdb copy is limited to in-frame clones, with some not included. The sample consists of some 39,000 clones, under 85% of them appearing once. The V gene is TRBV11-2, the J gene TRBJ1-2, with a weak D call TRBD1 (6 bases). This receptor was identified in an adult with an advanced solid tumor such as melanoma, head and neck, liver or kidney cancer. The sequenced sample was CD4+ or CD8+ T cells sorted from blood, obtained in a trial of the OX40 agonist ivuxolimab. The CDR3 nucleotides read TGTGCCAGCAGCTTAAAAGGGGGGTTATGGTCTCAAGGAGACTATGGCTACACCTTC. Residues: CASSLKGGLWSQGDYGYTF.